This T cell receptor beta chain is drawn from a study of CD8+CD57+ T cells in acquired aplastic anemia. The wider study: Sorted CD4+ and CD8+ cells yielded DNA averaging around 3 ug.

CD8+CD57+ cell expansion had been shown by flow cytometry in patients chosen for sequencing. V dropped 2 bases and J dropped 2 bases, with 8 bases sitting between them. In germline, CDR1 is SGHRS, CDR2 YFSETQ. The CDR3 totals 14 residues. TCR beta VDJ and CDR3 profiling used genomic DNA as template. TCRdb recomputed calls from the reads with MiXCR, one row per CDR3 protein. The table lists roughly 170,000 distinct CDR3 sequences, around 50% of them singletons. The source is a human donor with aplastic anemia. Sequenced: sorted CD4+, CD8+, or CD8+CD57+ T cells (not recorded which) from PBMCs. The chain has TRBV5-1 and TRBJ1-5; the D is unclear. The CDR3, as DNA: TGCGCCAGCAGCTTAGGGAATCGCAATCAGCCCCAGCATTTT. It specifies CASSLGNRNQPQHF.